This TCR beta chain was identified in a study of blood T cell repertoires in COVID-19. V shed 6 bases, J shed 0 bases, and the junction held 1 base outside the gene matches. Germline CDR1 reads SNHLY; CDR2 reads FYNNEI. The length of the CDR3 is 13 residues. Sequenced by immunoSEQ multiplex PCR; TCRdb stores in-frame clones only, minus some. The sample lists hundreds of thousands of clones, approximately 85% occurring once. What was sequenced was PBMCs or T cells enriched from blood (not recorded which). This receptor was obtained from a woman between 50 and 59 years old with acute COVID-19. The V and J genes are TRBV2 and TRBJ1-1, with 7 nucleotides matching TRBD1. Written as DNA, the CDR3 is TGTGCCAGCAGGGGACAGATGAACACTGAAGCTTTCTTT. Translated: CASRGQMNTEAFF.